This section outlines one T cell receptor (beta chain) sequence together with its context. Its specificity is unknown. Its ends do not fully match the called genes, so a read error is possible. The sample is drawn from a study of response to subunit inactivated influenza vaccine. TCRdb re-called the RT-PCR reads through MiXCR, storing one row per CDR3 protein. The repertoire holds 500,000 to 550,000 distinct CDR3 sequences, with around a quarter as singletons. Findings of the study overall: It was the authors' suggestion that each seasonal influenza vaccination recruits few new T cells.

These data also featured in a second study, about T cells expressing NK-cell markers. That investigation notes: TCR beta cDNA was made by 5'RACE template switching with UMIs. Several experiments confined sorting to alpha-beta TCR T cells with an anti-gamma-delta TCR antibody.

The sequence was obtained from a man aged 50 to 60 who received an inactivated influenza vaccine. The sample here was CD4+ T cells sorted from PBMCs, taken 11 to 12 days after vaccination.

Here the CDR3 DNA reads TGTGCCAGCAGTTACCTAGCGGGGACCTCCTACGAGCTGTACTTC. Translated: CASSYLAGTSYELYF. The chain links TRBV6-5 to TRBJ2-7; 9 nucleotides align to TRBD2. This CDR3 region has 15 residues. The V gene's germline CDR1 is MNHEY and CDR2 SVGAGI.